This T cell receptor (beta chain) derives from a study of T-cell memory formation after mild COVID-19. Turning to the study itself: There were largely donor-specific TCR clusters. General observations from the study: There was no confirmation that second-wave clones peaking on day 37 were SARS-CoV-2 specific. Shrinking CD4+ clones were chiefly CM and EM; CD8+ ones were chiefly EMRA.

TCRdb reprocessed the 5' RACE reads via MiXCR and lists one record per CDR3 protein. The sample has under 250,000 distinct CDR3 sequences; roughly a tenth are singletons. CDR3 length: 17 residues. V shed 4 bases and J 3 bases; nucleotides not matched to a gene: 12. The germline V gene has CDR1 SGDLS and CDR2 YYNGEE. In its sample, this clonotype was seen a few times. Its antigen is still unknown. The sample consisted of PBMCs or a T cell subset sorted from them (not recorded which). This sequence joins TRBV9 and TRBJ2-3; 9 bases align to TRBD2. The clonotype comes from a man in his late teens or twenties who had mild COVID-19 (a few samples of this study predate the infection). Cell type and time point are not known. The CDR3 DNA is TGTGCCAGCAGCTCCCATAGCGGGGGAGTAGTAACAGATACGCAGTATTTT. Encoded protein: CASSSHSGGVVTDTQYF. Combining the CDR3 with reference TRBV9 and TRBJ2-3 gives the whole variable domain DSGVTQTPKHLITATGQRVTLRCSPRSGDLSVYWYQQSLDQGLQFLIQYYNGEERAKGNILERFSAQQFPDLHSELNLSSLELGDSALYFCASSSHSGGVVTDTQYFGPGTRLTVL.